This TCR beta chain was sequenced for a study of T cells after yellow fever vaccination. Regarding the study as a whole: After the booster, about 95% of CD4 and 75% to 90% of CD8 primary-response clones were re-detected. A small share of clonotypes appeared in both CD4 and CD8 compartments.

J lost 2 bases, V lost 2 bases, and 3 bases had no gene match. CDR3 length: 14 residues. This clonotype was counted a few times. The antigen remains unidentified. UMIs were added to TCR cDNA along with a universal primer site when it was made by 5'RACE template switching. A single record per CDR3 protein comes from TCRdb applying MiXCR to the 5' RACE reads. The data show under 300,000 distinct CDR3 sequences, about 7% seen once. The source is a man between 25 and 39 years old who received the YFV17D yellow fever vaccine. The chain joins TRBV12-3 or TRBV12-4 to TRBJ2-7; the match to TRBD2 covers 7 bases. Sequenced material: CD4+ T cells sorted from PBMCs, taken on the day of the yellow fever booster vaccination. CDR3 loop: CASSLSGETYEQYF. The CDR3, as DNA: TGTGCCAGCAGTTTAAGCGGGGAGACCTACGAGCAGTACTTC.